These 10 T cell receptor beta chains were all obtained from the same sample, sequenced in a study of blood T cells in healthy people across ages. PCR was performed a second time for roughly 7 to 12 cycles using a sample-barcoded 5' primer and a J-beta primer mix. Via MiXCR, TCRdb re-called the 5' RACE reads, giving one row per CDR3 protein. The data show more than 800,000 distinct CDR3 sequences, around 43% seen once. Material: blood. These receptors all come from a woman aged 55-75 years in good health.

This clonotype turned up a few times. The chain combines TRBV12-3 or TRBV12-4 with TRBJ2-1, with D possibly matching TRBD1 (5 bases). V lost 8 bases to trimming and J lost 10 bases, with 6 bases between them. The CDR3 loop spans 9 amino acids. The CDR3 is CASGAEQFF. CDR3 in DNA: TGTGCCAGCGGGGCAGAGCAGTTCTTC.

The CDR3 loop reads CASSYLPTENNEQFF. CDR3 bases: TGTGCCAGCAGTTATTTACCGACAGAGAACAATGAGCAGTTCTTC. The genes are TRBV6-5 and TRBJ2-1; tentatively, D is TRBD1 (5 bases). Germline V gene sequence: CDR1 MNHEY, CDR2 SVGAGI. V shed 3 bases and J shed 5 bases, with 14 bases lying between them. The CDR3 is made up of 15 amino acids.

The chain has TRBV4-2 and TRBJ2-1, with TRBD2 matching over 10 bases. The CDR3 covers 18 residues. J lost 4 bases, V lost 0 bases, and 9 bases had no gene match. Germline CDR1 and CDR2: LGHNA and YNFKEQ. As DNA, the CDR3 is TGTGCCAGCAGCCAAGATCTGGGAAGCGGGAGGGATTACAATGAGCAGTTCTTC. Its protein product is CASSQDLGSGRDYNEQFF.

The gene calls are TRBV2 and TRBJ2-6; D is undetermined. This CDR3 region has 15 residues. V was clipped by 3 bases and J by 2 bases, with 8 bases between them. CDR1 is SNHLY, CDR2 FYNNEI, per germline. The CDR3 is CASSDALAGANVLTF. The CDR3 nucleotides read TGTGCCAGCAGTGACGCGCTGGCTGGGGCCAACGTCCTGACTTTC.

DNA for the CDR3: TGTGCCAGCAGCTATAGGGACAGGCGCACAGATACGCAGTATTTT. It codes for CASSYRDRRTDTQYF. The J gene is TRBJ2-3, the V gene TRBV6-5, with 8 bases lining up with TRBD1. Germline CDR1 MNHEY, CDR2 SVGAGI. There are 15 residues in the CDR3. The V and J ends lost 6 bases and 1 base, in that order; junction bases with no gene match: 6.

J is TRBJ2-1 and V is TRBV20-1; tentatively, D is TRBD2 (6 bases). Trimming took off 8 bases at V and 12 bases at J, with 23 bases between the two ends. The CDR3 is made up of 13 amino acids. Germline V lookup: CDR1 DFQATT, CDR2 SNEGSKA (reference sequence). CDR3 amino acids: CSTRRAKFGGQFF. DNA of the CDR3: TGCAGTACCAGGAGGGCCAAGTTCGGGGGGCAGTTCTTC.

This clonotype was seen only a few times. The chain links TRBV9 to TRBJ2-5, with TRBD2 matching over 14 bases. V trimming: 4 bases; J trimming: 5 bases; junction bases outside the gene matches: 4. Germline values: CDR1 SGDLS, CDR2 YYNGEE. This CDR3 region has 15 residues. The CDR3 DNA reads as TGTGCCAGCAGCACGGGGACTAGCGGGAGTGAGACCCAGTACTTC. Residues: CASSTGTSGSETQYF.

The chain recombines TRBV20-1 with TRBJ2-5; D possibly matches TRBD1 or TRBD2 (7 bases each). Trimming took 2 bases from V and 6 from J, leaving 28 bases between them. CDR1 and CDR2 from the germline V gene are DFQATT and SNEGSKA (reference sequence). The CDR3 has 18 amino acids. The CDR3 loop reads CSARSRRGWAGGGQTQYF. For the CDR3, the DNA is TGCAGTGCTAGATCTCGGAGAGGCTGGGCAGGGGGGGGCCAGACCCAGTACTTC.

The V and J genes are TRBV20-1 and TRBJ2-5; TRBD2 agrees at 14 bases. Matching the DNA end better, TRBJ2-1 makes the J call doubtful. Germline V gene lookup returns CDR1 DFQATT and CDR2 SNEGSKA (reference sequence). The CDR3 totals 16 residues. The CDR3 loop reads CSAVEGLAGDLETQFF. The CDR3, as DNA: TGCAGTGCTGTAGAGGGACTAGCGGGAGACCTAGAGACCCAGTTCTTC.

Points on this clonotype: A read error may produce the germline difference seen at one junction end. The chain has TRBV29-1 and TRBJ2-7; 10 bases are a match to TRBD1. The CDR3 consists of 14 residues. The germline V gene has CDR1 SQVTM and CDR2 ANQGSEA. The CDR3 here is CGVERQGAAYEQYF. The CDR3 nucleotides read TGCGGCGTTGAAAGACAGGGGGCCGCCTACGAGCAGTACTTC.